The 17 T cell receptor beta chains presented below share a single source sample, sequenced in a study of T cell repertoires in cytomegalovirus infection. TCRdb re-called the reads with MiXCR, one entry per CDR3 protein. The sample gives about 570,000 distinct CDR3 sequences, over 35% of which show up once; 48% is in the top ten. For these TCRs, the target antigens are not known. This material consisted of cultured PBMCs, taken from culture after CMV antigen stimulation. The receptor set was obtained from a human donor in good health (CMV status not recorded). Some clones in this sample may be carry-over from other donors' samples.

With respect to this clonotype: One junction end does not reproduce the germline sequence, and a read error may be involved. The chain joins TRBV7-2 to TRBJ2-6, with D perhaps TRBD2 (6 bases). Germline CDR1 is SGHTA and CDR2 is FQGNSA. The CDR3 sequence is 17 residues long. The CDR3 loop is CASSLEVGGTGANVLTF. As DNA, the CDR3 is TGTGCCAGCAGTTTAGAGGTCGGGGGAACTGGGGCCAACGTCCTGACTTTC.

This clonotype appeared a single time. The V and J genes are TRBV23-1 and TRBJ2-3; TRBD1 is a possible D gene (6 bases). TRBV23-1 carries the ORF label, with uncertain function. V gave up 0 bases and J gave up 0 bases, with 16 bases separating them. The CDR3 sequence is 18 residues long. CDR3 nucleotide sequence: TGCGCCAGCAGTCAATCACGAATCAGGGGTACTAGCACAGATACGCAGTATTTT. Its translation is CASSQSRIRGTSTDTQYF.

This clonotype has a handful of counts. The chain is built from TRBV7-2 and TRBJ2-3, with 9 nucleotides matching TRBD2. Germline V lookup: CDR1 SGHTA, CDR2 FQGNSA. This CDR3 spans 16 amino acids. Unmatched junction bases numbered 12, after V lost 10 bases and J lost 1 base. The CDR3 reads CATPRGRTSGTDTQYF. CDR3 sequence (DNA): TGTGCCACCCCACGGGGGAGGACTAGCGGCACAGATACGCAGTATTTT.

This chain joins TRBV7-2 and TRBJ2-3; D gene uncertain. V lost 8 bases and J 4 bases, leaving 7 bases between the germline ends. Germline V gene data show CDR1 as SGHTA and CDR2 as FQGNSA. The CDR3 runs 11 residues. This CDR3 is CASGEADTQYF. CDR3 bases: TGTGCCAGCGGAGAGGCAGATACGCAGTATTTT.

The J gene is TRBJ1-4, the V gene TRBV20-1; 7 bases are shared with TRBD1. The CDR3 is 13 amino acids. Trimming took 5 bases from V and 7 from J; bases not matched to a gene: 7. The germline gives CDR1 DFQATT, CDR2 SNEGSKA (reference sequence). CDR3 amino acids: CSARQGPGEKLFF. Written as DNA, the CDR3 is TGCAGTGCTCGACAGGGACCTGGTGAAAAACTGTTTTTT.

This sequence joins TRBV10-3 and TRBJ2-7; 10 nucleotides agree with TRBD1. CDR3 length: 15 residues. With 6 bases clipped from V and 1 base from J, the junction kept 6 bases outside the gene matches. Looked up from germline, CDR1 is ENHRY and CDR2 is SYGVKD. The CDR3 nucleotides read TGTGCCATCAGCGACGGGACAGGGGCGTCCTACGAGCAGTACTTC. Translating gives CAISDGTGASYEQYF.

This chain links TRBV10-3 with TRBJ2-3; the D gene is possibly TRBD1 (6 bases). CDR3 length: 14 residues. In germline, CDR1 is ENHRY, CDR2 SYGVKD. Trimming shortened V by 7 bases and J by 2 bases, and 13 bases separated the two germline ends. Here the CDR3 reads CAIKTGYDTDTQYF. The CDR3 DNA follows: TGTGCCATCAAAACAGGGTACGACACAGATACGCAGTATTTT.

About this clonotype itself: This may come from a read error, since a much larger clone is one base off. This sequence joins TRBV7-2 and TRBJ2-3; a weak D match, TRBD2 (5 bases). Germline V gives CDR1 SGHTA, CDR2 FQGNSA. V dropped 3 bases and J dropped 8 bases, with 18 bases sitting between them. This CDR3 comprises 15 residues. CDR3 in DNA: TGTGCCAGCAGCTTCGGGGTACCCCGCACAAGTACGCAGTATTTT. It codes for CASSFGVPRTSTQYF.

This clonotype turned up a few times. Here the CDR3 reads CASSLSGGGIMYEQFF. The CDR3 DNA reads TGTGCCAGCAGCTTATCAGGAGGGGGAATTATGTATGAGCAGTTCTTC. This sequence joins TRBV7-2 and TRBJ2-1, with D perhaps TRBD1 or TRBD2 (6 bases each). The germline V and J ends were trimmed by 2 bases and 8 bases, with 19 bases remaining between them. The CDR3 covers 16 residues. CDR1 and CDR2 from the germline V gene are SGHTA and FQGNSA.

The chain joins TRBV12-3 or TRBV12-4 to TRBJ2-7, with D perhaps TRBD2 (7 bases). The ends were cut back, 3 bases at V and 7 bases at J, with 16 bases in the middle. CDR3 length: 14 amino acids. The CDR3, as DNA: TGTGCCAGCAGTTTTACGGGGGGCCCTTTGGAGCAGTACTTC. Residues: CASSFTGGPLEQYF.

This rearrangement joins TRBV12-5 to TRBJ2-1; D remains ambiguous. This CDR3 region has 14 residues. CDR1 and CDR2 from the germline V gene are LGHNT and FRNRAP. V was trimmed by 8 bases and J by 0 bases, leaving 11 bases between them. The CDR3 nucleotides read TGTGCTAGTAGGCTAACCGGCTCCTACAATGAGCAGTTCTTC. Residues: CASRLTGSYNEQFF. Drawing the rest from reference TRBV12-5 and TRBJ2-1, the complete variable domain is DARVTQTPRHKVTEMGQEVTMRCQPILGHNTVFWYRQTMMQGLELLAYFRNRAPLDDSGMPKDRFSAEMPDATLATLKIQPSEPRDSAVYFCASRLTGSYNEQFFGPGTRLTVL.

This clonotype was seen a handful of times. The J gene is TRBJ2-1, the V gene TRBV4-3; D is possibly TRBD2 (5 bases). Trimming stripped 0 bases from V and 0 bases from J, with 12 bases between. This CDR3 has 17 residues. Per germline, CDR1 LGHNA and CDR2 YSLEER. The DNA of the CDR3 is TGCGCCAGCAGCCAAGATGAGGCTACTAGCTCCTACAATGAGCAGTTCTTC. This translates into CASSQDEATSSYNEQFF.

In the case of this clonotype: The junction departs from germline at one end; a sequencing error may be responsible. The chain recombines TRBV12-3 or TRBV12-4 with TRBJ1-6; D is unclear. CDR3 length: 13 residues. CDR3 residues: CASSLGVYSPLHF. The CDR3 bases are TGTGCCAGCAGTTTGGGTGTCTATTCGCCCCTCCACTTT.

This clonotype was seen at least ten times. The rearrangement uses TRBV7-2 and TRBJ2-7; TRBD1 matches at 8 bases. The CDR3 loop spans 15 amino acids. Losses at the gene ends were 5 bases for V and 1 base for J; bases not matched to a gene: 7. Germline V lookup: CDR1 SGHTA, CDR2 FQGNSA. The CDR3 nucleotides read TGTGCCAGCAGCGGAATGGGACAGGTATCCTACGAGCAGTACTTC. Protein sequence: CASSGMGQVSYEQYF. Variable domain in full (rest from reference TRBV7-2 and TRBJ2-7): GAGVSQSPSNKVTEKGKDVELRCDPISGHTALYWYRQSLGQGLEFLIYFQGNSAPDKSGLPSDRFSAERTGGSVSTLTIQRTQQEDSAVYLCASSGMGQVSYEQYFGPGTRLTVT.

The chain couples TRBV7-2 to TRBJ2-5; 14 nucleotides line up with TRBD2. J was trimmed by 2 bases and V by 6 bases; bases with no gene match: 8. Looked up from germline, CDR1 is SGHTA and CDR2 is FQGNSA. The CDR3 loop spans 17 amino acids. This CDR3 reads CASSGTSGRGGQETQYF. CDR3 bases: TGTGCCAGCAGTGGGACTAGCGGGAGAGGAGGGCAAGAGACCCAGTACTTC.

CDR3: CASSQGLGLSQETQYF. CDR3 nucleotides: TGTGCCAGCAGTCAGGGCTTAGGGCTTTCTCAAGAGACCCAGTACTTC. This chain joins TRBV2 and TRBJ2-5; TRBD1 might be the D (5 bases). There are 16 residues in the CDR3. The germline V gene encodes CDR1 SNHLY and CDR2 FYNNEI. Trimming removed 5 bases at V and 2 bases at J, with 18 bases between.

The V call is TRBV7-2, the J call TRBJ1-2; 9 bases line up with TRBD1. The junction had 10 bases not matched to a gene; V was cut back by 5 bases and J by 6 bases. Germline V CDR1 and CDR2: SGHTA, FQGNSA. CDR3 size: 15 residues. For the CDR3, the DNA is TGTGCCAGCAGCCCCCCGGACAGGGGATTGCATGGCTACACCTTC. This codes for CASSPPDRGLHGYTF.